The sequence of this T cell receptor (beta chain) was determined in a study of OX40 agonist ivuxolimab in advanced cancers. Background on the study: Ivuxolimab, an antibody acting as an agonist of OX40 (CD134), was used to treat patients. Partial responses were achieved by three patients, one with hepatocellular carcinoma and two with cutaneous melanoma. Each dose-escalation patient presented with hepatocellular carcinoma, melanoma, renal cell or head and neck cancer.

Study findings and constraints: Researchers did not establish what antigens the expanded peripheral T cells target.

Turning to this clone: Its antigen remains unidentified.

Some clones are missing from TCRdb's copy, which holds only in-frame ones; the method was immunoSEQ multiplex PCR. The table includes some 60,000 clones, roughly 80% detected once. Sample: CD4+ or CD8+ T cells sorted from blood, taken in a trial of the OX40 agonist ivuxolimab. The TCR was taken from an adult with an advanced solid tumor such as melanoma, head and neck, liver or kidney cancer.

CDR3: CASSASRGGRNEKLFF. CDR3 coding DNA: TGTGCCAGCAGCGCGTCCAGGGGTGGGCGGAATGAAAAACTGTTTTTT. The V call is TRBV5-8, the J call TRBJ1-4; possibly TRBD1 for D (6 bases). In germline, CDR1 is SGHTS, CDR2 YDEGEE. V lost 4 bases, J lost 5 bases, and 18 bases lay in between. This CDR3 is 16 amino acids long.